A single T cell receptor beta chain is shown here with its context. Only in-frame clones appear in the TCRdb table, and some are missing; sequencing was by immunoSEQ multiplex PCR. The table has about 110,000 clones, 88% seen once; the top ten hold over 3%. The data were obtained in a study of blood T cell repertoires in COVID-19. Overall study context: From T cells, B-cell-depleted T cells, or PBMCs came the material, which was cDNA or gDNA.

This receptor was taken from a woman aged 50 to 60 with acute or convalescent COVID-19. The sample comprised peripheral blood.

CDR3 DNA: TGTGCCATCAGGGGGACAGGGGTCTACGAGCAGTACTTC. This translates into CAIRGTGVYEQYF. The chain employs TRBV25-1 and TRBJ2-7; 10 nucleotides align to TRBD1. The CDR3 covers 13 residues. V lost 10 bases, J lost 3 bases, and 6 bases stayed unmatched. Germline assignment: CDR1 MGHDK and CDR2 SYGVNS.